This TCR beta chain was documented in a study of identical twins. Study-level results: Zero-insertion analyses might be partly confounded by invariant T cells like MAIT and iNKT.

The CDR3 consists of 12 residues. Germline CDR1 and CDR2: ENHRY and SYGVKD. The V and J ends lost 9 bases and 0 bases respectively, with 9 bases between them. A remark on this clonotype: The antigen is undetermined.

Each donor was a healthy Caucasian. TCRdb used MiXCR to reprocess the 5' RACE reads, holding one entry per CDR3 protein. The profile shows 300,000 to 400,000 distinct CDR3 sequences, approximately 13% of them singletons. A further study also used this sample, focusing on yellow fever vaccine responses in identical twins.

The sequence derives from a woman aged 18-29 years in good health. The chain combines TRBV10-3 with TRBJ2-7; no clear D gene. Sequences were obtained from CD8+ T cells sorted from blood. In DNA, the CDR3 is TGTGCCATAGGAAGTAGCTCCTACGAGCAGTACGTC. Amino acid sequence: CAIGSSSYEQYV.